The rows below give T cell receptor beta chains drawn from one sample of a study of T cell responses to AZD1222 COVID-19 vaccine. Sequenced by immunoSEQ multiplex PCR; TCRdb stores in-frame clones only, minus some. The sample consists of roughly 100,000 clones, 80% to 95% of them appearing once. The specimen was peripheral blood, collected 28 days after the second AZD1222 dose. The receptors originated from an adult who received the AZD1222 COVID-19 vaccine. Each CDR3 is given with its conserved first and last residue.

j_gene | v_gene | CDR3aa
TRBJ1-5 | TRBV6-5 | CASSTGVGRNQPQHF
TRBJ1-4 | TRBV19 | CASSIIAQLGYEKLFF
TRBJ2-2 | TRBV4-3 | CASSQISYRDTGELFF
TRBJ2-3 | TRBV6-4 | CASSDGALATDTQYF
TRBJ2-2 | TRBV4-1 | CASSQDPSRNTGELFF
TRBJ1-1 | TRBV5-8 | CASSPLVAEVNTEAFF
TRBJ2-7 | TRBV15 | CATSRDLGTGYSYEQYF
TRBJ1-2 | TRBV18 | CASSSYPPTGGLSIDYGYTF
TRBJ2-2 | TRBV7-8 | CASRGFSGTGELFF
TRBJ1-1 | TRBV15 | CATSAQPGLGTEAFF
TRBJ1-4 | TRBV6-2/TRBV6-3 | CASRPSGTRNEKLFF
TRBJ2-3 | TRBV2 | CASKGRTDTQYF
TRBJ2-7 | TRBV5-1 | CASSLAPGQASYEQYF
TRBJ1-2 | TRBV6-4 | CASSDFSGGAYGYTF
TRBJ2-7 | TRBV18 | CASSPYRDTYEQYF
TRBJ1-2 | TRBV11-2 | CASGFPQQNPNYGYTF
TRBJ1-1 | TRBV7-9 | CASSFFTGWNTEAFF
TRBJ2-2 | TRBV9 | CASSVARAGGELFF
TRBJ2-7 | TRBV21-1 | CASSKQDDRDRARYEQYF
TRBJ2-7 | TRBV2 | CASSDLEGLVYEQYF
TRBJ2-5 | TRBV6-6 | CASSSTSAYRGTQYF
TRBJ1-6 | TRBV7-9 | CASSSPSEGAYNSPLHF
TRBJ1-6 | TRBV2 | CASSTTGALGRPLHF
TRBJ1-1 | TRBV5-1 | CASSLIESTEAFF
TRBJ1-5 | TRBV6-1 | CASSESPVGQPQHF
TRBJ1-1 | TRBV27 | CASSLGPSTEAFF
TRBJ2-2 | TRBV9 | CASSVRGGPTTNTGELFF
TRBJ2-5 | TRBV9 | CASSPRLAGEETQYF
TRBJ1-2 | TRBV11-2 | CASSLDEGAGGYTF
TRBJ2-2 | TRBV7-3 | CASSLTVPAGELFF
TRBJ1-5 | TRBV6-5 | CASRRTRGGGQPQHF
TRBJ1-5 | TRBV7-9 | CASSLSGGSGQPQHF
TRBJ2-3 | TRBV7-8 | CASSLAINFRTDTQYF
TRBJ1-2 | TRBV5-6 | CASSWWDRGHGYTF
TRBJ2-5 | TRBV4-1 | CASSQLGLKQETQYF
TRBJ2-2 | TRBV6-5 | CASRFRGDTGELFF
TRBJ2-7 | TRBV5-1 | CASSLAPTVYHEQYF
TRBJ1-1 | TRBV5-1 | CASRFVGGTNTEAFF
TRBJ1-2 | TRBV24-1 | CATSEGTGDLYGYTF
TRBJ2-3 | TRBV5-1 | CASSLALAGTDTQYF
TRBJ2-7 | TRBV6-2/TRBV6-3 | CASSYALTGGTYEQYF
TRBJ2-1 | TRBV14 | CASSQDRPSGGPEQFF